This T cell receptor beta chain was captured in a study of tumor-infiltrating lymphocytes in primary liver carcinoma. Study at large: Treatment of the patients' primary liver carcinoma consisted of surgical resection. Men as well as women, aged 30 to 69 years, made up the patients. General observations from the study: Less overlap was seen in tumor-adjacent and tumor-blood pairs than in tumor region pairs.

Researchers drew blood RNA from unsorted whole blood and extracted germline DNA as well. For this clonotype: Its matching antigen is unknown.

Total RNA amounting to 500 ng was the source from which TCR beta cDNA was made with a constant-region primer. Nested multiplex PCR, run for three rounds with slightly modified ARM-PCR, yielded TCR beta libraries. Use of TRBV1-TRBV30 forward primers with a C-beta reverse primer characterized the first two PCR rounds, which lasted roughly 11 cycles each. TCRdb used MiXCR to reprocess the multiplex PCR reads, holding one entry per CDR3 protein. The table records around 330,000 distinct CDR3 sequences, approximately 54% of them present only once. Trimming left V 0 bases short and J 7 bases short, with 10 bases between. The CDR3 has 15 amino acids. The germline CDR1 and CDR2 sequences are MNHNY and SVGAGI (reference sequence).

The sample consisted of peripheral blood. The sequence derives from a woman aged 25 to 45 with primary liver carcinoma and hepatitis B virus infection. The chain couples TRBV6-6 to TRBJ1-6; possible D gene TRBD1, 5 bases. This chain's CDR3 is CASSYSGGINSPLHF. CDR3 in DNA: TGTGCCAGCAGTTACTCGGGGGGAATCAATTCACCCCTCCACTTT.